This T cell receptor beta chain was identified during a study of blood T cell repertoires in COVID-19. Study at large: Sites in the United States, Italy and Spain provided acute and convalescent COVID-19 samples. Sample material is recorded as cDNA or gDNA derived from T cells, B-cell-depleted T cells, or PBMCs.

Trimming shortened V by 6 bases and J by 3 bases, and 11 bases separated the two germline ends. CDR3 length: 13 amino acids. Produced via immunoSEQ multiplex PCR; TCRdb's table is partial and in-frame only. The data hold 150,000 to 200,000 clones, with approximately 87% observed a single time. The table lists this clone with a few counts. This TCR derives from a woman aged 65 to 85 with COVID-19, enrolled during active disease. The sample comprised peripheral blood. This chain uses TRBV12-3 or TRBV12-4 with TRBJ1-2; D is possibly TRBD1 (5 bases). The CDR3 region has the DNA TGTGCCAGCAGGTTAACAGGATACTATGGCTACACCTTC. Amino acid sequence: CASRLTGYYGYTF.